These T cell receptor beta chains were read from a single sample in a study of CD8+CD57+ T cells in acquired aplastic anemia. One entry per CDR3 protein, called by TCRdb with MiXCR from the reads. The sample records about 210,000 distinct CDR3 sequences, about 37% being singletons. Material for sequencing was sorted CD4+, CD8+, or CD8+CD57+ T cells (not recorded which) from PBMCs. Receptors originate from a human donor in good health, serving as a control. The CDR3 runs from the conserved cysteine through the conserved F or W. D genes are given only for firm matches. Clone size is given for some rows only: seen once, a few or many times, or a class if the clone is expanded.

D: NA
J: TRBJ1-1
size: once
V: TRBV5-6
CDR3: CASSLIDRRENTEAFF
DNA: TGTGCCAGCAGCTTGATCGACCGCAGGGAGAACACTGAAGCTTTCTTT

D: NA
J: TRBJ1-2
size: NA
V: TRBV18
CDR3: CASREGTYGYTF
DNA: TGTGCCAGCCGGGAGGGGACCTATGGCTACACCTTC

D: TRBD2
J: TRBJ2-4
size: NA
V: TRBV20-1
CDR3: CSASGNRIGGIQYF
DNA: TGCAGTGCCAGCGGAAATCGGATCGGGGGGATTCAGTACTTC

D: NA
J: TRBJ2-7
size: NA
V: TRBV5-1
CDR3: CASSFDSYEQYF
DNA: TGCGCCAGCAGCTTTGACTCCTACGAGCAGTACTTC

D: TRBD1
J: TRBJ1-5
size: once
V: TRBV2
CDR3: CASSGTGSNQPQHF
DNA: TGTGCCAGCAGCGGGACAGGAAGCAATCAGCCCCAGCATTTT

D: NA
J: TRBJ2-7
size: NA
V: TRBV3-1
CDR3: CASSPRGWSSYEQYF
DNA: TGTGCCAGCAGCCCCCGGGGCTGGAGCTCCTACGAGCAGTACTTC

D: TRBD2
J: TRBJ2-2
size: NA
V: TRBV12-3/TRBV12-4
CDR3: CASSVAGGGAVNAGELFF
DNA: TGTGCCAGCAGCGTAGCGGGCGGGGGGGCCGTGAACGCCGGGGAGCTGTTTTTT

D: NA
J: TRBJ2-7
size: NA
V: TRBV6-2/TRBV6-3
CDR3: CASSYQKGFALEQYF
DNA: TGTGCCAGCAGTTACCAAAAGGGTTTTGCGCTCGAGCAGTACTTC

D: TRBD1
J: TRBJ1-4
size: few
V: TRBV6-5
CDR3: CASSYSSGGIEKLFF
DNA: TGTGCCAGCAGTTACTCGTCAGGGGGCATTGAAAAACTGTTTTTT

D: TRBD1
J: TRBJ1-2
size: NA
V: TRBV24-1
CDR3: CATSESGTAFGGYTF
DNA: TGTGCCACCAGTGAATCCGGGACAGCCTTTGGTGGCTACACCTTC